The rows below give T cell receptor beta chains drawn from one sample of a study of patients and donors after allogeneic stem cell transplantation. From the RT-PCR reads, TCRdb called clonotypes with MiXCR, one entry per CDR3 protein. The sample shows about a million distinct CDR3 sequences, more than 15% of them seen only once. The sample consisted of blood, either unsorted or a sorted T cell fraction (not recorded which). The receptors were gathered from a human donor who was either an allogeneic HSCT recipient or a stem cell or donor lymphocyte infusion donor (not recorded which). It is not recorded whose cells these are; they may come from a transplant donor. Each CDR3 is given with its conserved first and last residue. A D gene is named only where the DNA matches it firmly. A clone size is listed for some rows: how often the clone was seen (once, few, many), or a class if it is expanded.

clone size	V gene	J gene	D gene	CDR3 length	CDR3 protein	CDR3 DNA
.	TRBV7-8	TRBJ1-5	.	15	CASSLAYRAGQPQHF	TGTGCCAGCAGCTTAGCGTACAGGGCGGGTCAGCCCCAGCATTTT
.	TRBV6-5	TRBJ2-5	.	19	CASSYFPPFRRKGMGTQYF	TGTGCCAGCAGTTACTTCCCCCCCTTTCGGCGGAAGGGTATGGGGACCCAGTACTTC
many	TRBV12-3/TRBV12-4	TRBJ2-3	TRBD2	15	CASRLGTRVPDTQYF	TGTGCCAGCAGACTCGGGACTAGGGTTCCAGATACGCAGTATTTT
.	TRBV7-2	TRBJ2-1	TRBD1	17	CASSRRLPGQGQNEQFF	TGTGCCAGCAGCCGAAGACTCCCGGGACAGGGTCAAAATGAGCAGTTCTTC
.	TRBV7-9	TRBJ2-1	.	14	CASSPGGAGHEQFF	TGTGCCAGCAGCCCCGGTGGAGCTGGCCATGAGCAGTTCTTC
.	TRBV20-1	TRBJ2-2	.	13	CSARDRHTGELFF	TGCAGTGCTAGAGATAGGCACACCGGGGAGCTGTTTTTT
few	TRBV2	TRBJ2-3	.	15	CATSGGARSTDTQYF	TGTGCCACCTCTGGGGGGGCTCGAAGCACAGATACGCAGTATTTT
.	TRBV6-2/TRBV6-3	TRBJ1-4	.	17	CASRPWFYKGLGEKLFF	TGTGCCAGCAGGCCATGGTTCTACAAGGGGCTCGGTGAAAAACTGTTTTTT
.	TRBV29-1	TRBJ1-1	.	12	CSVPRVDTEAFF	TGCAGCGTTCCCAGGGTGGACACTGAAGCTTTCTTT
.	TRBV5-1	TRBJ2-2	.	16	CASSLDSGTNTGELFF	TGCGCCAGCAGCTTGGACTCGGGGACGAACACCGGGGAGCTGTTTTTT
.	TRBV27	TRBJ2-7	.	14	CASSLSRGMDEQYF	TGTGCCAGCAGTTTATCCAGGGGAATGGACGAGCAGTACTTC
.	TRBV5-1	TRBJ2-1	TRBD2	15	CASSPNQREYNEQFF	TGCGCCAGCAGCCCCAACCAGCGGGAGTACAATGAGCAGTTCTTC
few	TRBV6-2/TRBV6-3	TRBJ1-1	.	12	CASSYERTEAFF	TGTGCCAGCAGTTACGAAAGAACTGAAGCTTTCTTT
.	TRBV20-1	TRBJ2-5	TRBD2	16	CSARREGGGTQETQYF	TGCAGTGCCAGGCGGGAGGGAGGGGGGACCCAAGAGACCCAGTACTTC
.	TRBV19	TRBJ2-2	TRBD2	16	CASSIGSGSRTGELFF	TGTGCCAGTAGTATTGGGAGCGGGAGTCGCACCGGGGAGCTGTTTTTT
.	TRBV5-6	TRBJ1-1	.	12	CASSLWGEEAFF	TGTGCCAGCAGCCTCTGGGGAGAGGAAGCTTTCTTT
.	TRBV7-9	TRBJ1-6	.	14	CASSPAVYNSPLHF	TGTGCCAGCAGCCCGGCCGTCTATAATTCACCCCTCCACTTT
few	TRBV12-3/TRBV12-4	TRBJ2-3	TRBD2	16	CASSFERLAATDTQYF	TGTGCCAGCAGTTTCGAAAGACTAGCGGCGACAGATACGCAGTATTTT
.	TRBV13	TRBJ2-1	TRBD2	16	CASSLGPGLADNEQFF	TGTGCCAGCAGCTTAGGGCCAGGACTAGCGGACAATGAGCAGTTCTTC
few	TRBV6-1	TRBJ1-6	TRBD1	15	CASRKLTGAYSPLHF	TGTGCCAGCAGAAAACTTACAGGGGCTTATTCACCCCTCCACTTT
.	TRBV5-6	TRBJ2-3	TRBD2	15	CASSHLAGGSNTQYF	TGTGCCAGCAGCCATCTAGCGGGGGGGAGCAATACGCAGTATTTT
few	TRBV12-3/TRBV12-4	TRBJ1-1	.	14	CASIKVEAYTEAFF	TGTGCCAGCATCAAGGTTGAGGCCTACACTGAAGCTTTCTTT
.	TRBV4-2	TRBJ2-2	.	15	CASSLISGNAGELFF	TGTGCCAGCAGCCTAATCTCAGGGAATGCCGGGGAGCTGTTTTTT
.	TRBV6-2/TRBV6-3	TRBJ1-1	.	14	CASILDGGVPEAFF	TGTGCCAGCATTCTTGACGGTGGTGTCCCTGAAGCTTTCTTT
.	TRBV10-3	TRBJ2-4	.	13	CAILDQDKNIQYF	TGTGCCATCTTGGACCAGGACAAAAACATTCAGTACTTC
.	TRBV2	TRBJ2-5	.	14	CASSSTVLQETQYF	TGTGCCAGCAGCTCGACAGTACTACAAGAGACCCAGTACTTC